This TCR beta chain was sequenced during a study of T cell repertoires in cytomegalovirus infection. Study details: Through public TCR beta signatures, both CMV infection and matching HLA type were indicated.

MiXCR, run by TCRdb on the reads, gives a single entry per CDR3 protein. This sample has about 150,000 distinct CDR3 sequences, with around 22% found just once. This clonotype was seen repeatedly, ten times or more. The CDR3 has 15 amino acids. Trimming took 6 bases from V and 5 from J; bases not matched to a gene: 10. Germline V gives CDR1 MDHEN, CDR2 SYDVKM. Sequenced input: PBMCs. The TCR was taken from a human donor in good health (CMV status not recorded). Some clones in this sample may be carry-over from other donors' samples. The chain carries TRBV28 and TRBJ2-3; the match to TRBD2 covers 8 bases. Written as DNA, the CDR3 is TGTGCCAGCAGGCCAGCGGGGGCCGGGAAAGATACGCAGTATTTT. As protein: CASRPAGAGKDTQYF.